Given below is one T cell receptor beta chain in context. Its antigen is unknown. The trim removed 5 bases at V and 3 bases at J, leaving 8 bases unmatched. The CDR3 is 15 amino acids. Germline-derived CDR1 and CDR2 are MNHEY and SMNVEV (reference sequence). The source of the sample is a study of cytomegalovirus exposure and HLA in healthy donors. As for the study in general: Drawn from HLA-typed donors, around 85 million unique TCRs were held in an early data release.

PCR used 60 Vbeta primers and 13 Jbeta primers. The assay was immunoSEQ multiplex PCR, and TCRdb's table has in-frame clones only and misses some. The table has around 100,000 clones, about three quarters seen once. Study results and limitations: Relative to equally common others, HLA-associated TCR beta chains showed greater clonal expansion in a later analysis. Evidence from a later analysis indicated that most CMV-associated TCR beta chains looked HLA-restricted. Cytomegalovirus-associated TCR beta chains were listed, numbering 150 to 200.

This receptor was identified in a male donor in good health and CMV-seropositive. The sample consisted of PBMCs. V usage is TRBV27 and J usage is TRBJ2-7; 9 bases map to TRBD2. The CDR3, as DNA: TGTGCCAGCAGTAAATCAGCGGGGGGTAGCTACGAGCAGTACTTC. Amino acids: CASSKSAGGSYEQYF.